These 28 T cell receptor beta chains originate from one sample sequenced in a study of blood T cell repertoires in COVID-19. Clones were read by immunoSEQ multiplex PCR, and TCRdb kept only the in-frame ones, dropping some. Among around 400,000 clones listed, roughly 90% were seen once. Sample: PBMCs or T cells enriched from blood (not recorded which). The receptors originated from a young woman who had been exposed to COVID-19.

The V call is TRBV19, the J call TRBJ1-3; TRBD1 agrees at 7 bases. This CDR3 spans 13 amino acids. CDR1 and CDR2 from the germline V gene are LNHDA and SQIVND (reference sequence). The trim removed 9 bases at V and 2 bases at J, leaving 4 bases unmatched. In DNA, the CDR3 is TGTGCCAGCGACAGGGCTGCTGGAAACACCATATATTTT. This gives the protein CASDRAAGNTIYF.

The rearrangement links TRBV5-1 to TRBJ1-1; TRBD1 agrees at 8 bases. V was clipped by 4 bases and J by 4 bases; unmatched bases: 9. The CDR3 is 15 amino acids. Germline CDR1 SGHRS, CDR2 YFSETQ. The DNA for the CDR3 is TGCGCCAGCAGCGCAAGGACAGGGCCCGGCACTGAAGCTTTCTTT. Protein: CASSARTGPGTEAFF.

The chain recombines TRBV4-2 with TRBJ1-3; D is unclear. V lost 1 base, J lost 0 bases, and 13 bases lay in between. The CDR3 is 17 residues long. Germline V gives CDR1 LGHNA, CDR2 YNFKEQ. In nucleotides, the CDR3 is TGTGCCAGCAGCCAAGTCAGTCGAACAAGCTCTGGAAACACCATATATTTT. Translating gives CASSQVSRTSSGNTIYF.

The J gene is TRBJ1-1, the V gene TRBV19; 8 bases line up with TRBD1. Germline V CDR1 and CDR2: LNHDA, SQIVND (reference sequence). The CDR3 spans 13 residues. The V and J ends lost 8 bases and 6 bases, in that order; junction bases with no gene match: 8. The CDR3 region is CASGEQGVSEAFF. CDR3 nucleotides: TGTGCCAGTGGTGAACAGGGGGTGTCTGAAGCTTTCTTT.

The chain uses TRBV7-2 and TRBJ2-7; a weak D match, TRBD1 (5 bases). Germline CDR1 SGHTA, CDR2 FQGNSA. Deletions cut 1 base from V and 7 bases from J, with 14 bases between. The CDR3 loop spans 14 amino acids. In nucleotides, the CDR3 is TGTGCCAGCAGCTTAGGGGGCCCCACTGGGGAGCAGTACTTC. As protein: CASSLGGPTGEQYF.

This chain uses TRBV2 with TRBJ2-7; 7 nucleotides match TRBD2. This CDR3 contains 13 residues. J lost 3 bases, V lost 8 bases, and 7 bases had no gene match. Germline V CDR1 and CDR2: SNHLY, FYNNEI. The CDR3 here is CASVGGGVYEQYF. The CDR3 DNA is TGTGCCAGCGTGGGCGGGGGAGTCTACGAGCAGTACTTC.

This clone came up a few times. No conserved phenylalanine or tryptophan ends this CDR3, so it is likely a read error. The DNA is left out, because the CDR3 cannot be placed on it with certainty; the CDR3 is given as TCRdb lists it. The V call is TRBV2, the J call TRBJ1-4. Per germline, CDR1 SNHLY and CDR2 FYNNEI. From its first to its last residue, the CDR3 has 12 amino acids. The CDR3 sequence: CASSSSREPFLS.

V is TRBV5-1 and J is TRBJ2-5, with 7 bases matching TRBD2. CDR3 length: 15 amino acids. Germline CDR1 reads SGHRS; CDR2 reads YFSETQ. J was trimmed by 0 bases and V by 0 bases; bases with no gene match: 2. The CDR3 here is CASSLGGTNQETQYF. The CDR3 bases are TGCGCCAGCAGCTTGGGGGGGACTAACCAAGAGACCCAGTACTTC.

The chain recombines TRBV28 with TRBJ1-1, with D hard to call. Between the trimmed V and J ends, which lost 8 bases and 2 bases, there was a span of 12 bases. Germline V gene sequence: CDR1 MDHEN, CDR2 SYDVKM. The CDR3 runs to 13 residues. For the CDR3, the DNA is TGTGCCAGCGTGCGGAGACCAAACACTGAAGCTTTCTTT. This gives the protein CASVRRPNTEAFF.

CDR3 region: CAWRHGGLIGYTF. DNA for the CDR3: TGTGCCTGGAGGCATGGGGGACTCATTGGCTACACCTTC. This chain uses TRBV30 with TRBJ1-2; D might be TRBD1 (5 bases). The CDR3 consists of 13 residues. CDR1 is GTSNPN and CDR2 is SVGIG in the germline V gene (reference sequence). V dropped 3 bases and J dropped 7 bases, with 15 bases sitting between them.

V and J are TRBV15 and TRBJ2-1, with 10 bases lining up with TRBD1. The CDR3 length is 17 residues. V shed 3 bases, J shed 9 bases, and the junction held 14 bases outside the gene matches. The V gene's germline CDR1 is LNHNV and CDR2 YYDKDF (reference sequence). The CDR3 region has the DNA TGTGCCACCAGCAGGACTTGGGACAGGGGCCCGCCTCTTGAGCAGTTCTTC. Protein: CATSRTWDRGPPLEQFF.

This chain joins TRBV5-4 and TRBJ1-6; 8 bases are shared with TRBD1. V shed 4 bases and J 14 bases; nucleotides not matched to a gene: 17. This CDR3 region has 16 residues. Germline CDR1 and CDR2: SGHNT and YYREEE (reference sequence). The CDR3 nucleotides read TGTGCCAGCAGCAGGACAGGGCAGACACTCCGCAGCTCCCTCCACTTT. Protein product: CASSRTGQTLRSSLHF. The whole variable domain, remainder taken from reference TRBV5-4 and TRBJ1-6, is ETGVTQSPTHLIKTRGQQVTLRCSSQSGHNTVSWYQQALGQGPQFIFQYYREEENGRGNFPPRFSGLQFPNYSSELNVNALELDDSALYLCASSRTGQTLRSSLHFGNGTRLTVT.

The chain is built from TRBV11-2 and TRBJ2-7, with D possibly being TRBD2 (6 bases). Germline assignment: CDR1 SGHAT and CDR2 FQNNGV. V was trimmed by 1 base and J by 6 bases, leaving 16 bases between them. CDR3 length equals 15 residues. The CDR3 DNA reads TGTGCCAGCAGCTTAGGGGGAGGTCTATTGTTCGAGCAGTACTTC. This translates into CASSLGGGLLFEQYF.

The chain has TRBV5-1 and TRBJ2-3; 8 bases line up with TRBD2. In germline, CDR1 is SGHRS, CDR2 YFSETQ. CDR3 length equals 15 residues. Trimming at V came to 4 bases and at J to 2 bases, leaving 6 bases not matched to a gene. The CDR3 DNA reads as TGCGCCAGCAGCCGGACTAGCCACCTCACAGATACGCAGTATTTT. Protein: CASSRTSHLTDTQYF.

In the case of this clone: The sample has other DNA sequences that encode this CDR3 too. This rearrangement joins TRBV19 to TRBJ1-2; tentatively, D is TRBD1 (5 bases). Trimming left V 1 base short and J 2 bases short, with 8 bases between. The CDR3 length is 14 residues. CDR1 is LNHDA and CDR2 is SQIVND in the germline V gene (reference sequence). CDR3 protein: CASSIVRGNYGYTF. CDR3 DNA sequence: TGTGCCAGTAGTATAGTTAGGGGAAACTATGGCTACACCTTC.

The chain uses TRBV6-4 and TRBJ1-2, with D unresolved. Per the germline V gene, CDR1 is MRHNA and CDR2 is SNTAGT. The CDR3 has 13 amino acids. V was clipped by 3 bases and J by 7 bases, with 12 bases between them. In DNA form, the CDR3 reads TGTGCCAGCAGTGAAGGAGGCGGGCGTGGCTACACCTTC. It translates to CASSEGGGRGYTF.

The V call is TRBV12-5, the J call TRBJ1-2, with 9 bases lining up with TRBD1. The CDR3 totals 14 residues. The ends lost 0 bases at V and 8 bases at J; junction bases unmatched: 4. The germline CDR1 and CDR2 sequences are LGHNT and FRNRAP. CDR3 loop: CASGLVRQGVGYTF. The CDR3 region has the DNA TGTGCTAGTGGTTTGGTAAGACAGGGGGTAGGCTACACCTTC. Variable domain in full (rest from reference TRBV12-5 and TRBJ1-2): DARVTQTPRHKVTEMGQEVTMRCQPILGHNTVFWYRQTMMQGLELLAYFRNRAPLDDSGMPKDRFSAEMPDATLATLKIQPSEPRDSAVYFCASGLVRQGVGYTFGSGTRLTVV.

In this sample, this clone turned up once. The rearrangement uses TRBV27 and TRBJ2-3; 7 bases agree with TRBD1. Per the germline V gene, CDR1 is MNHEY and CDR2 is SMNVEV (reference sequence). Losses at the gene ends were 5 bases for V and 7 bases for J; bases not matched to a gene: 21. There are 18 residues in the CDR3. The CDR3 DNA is TGTGCCAGCAGTCTCAGAAGGGACAGCGGAGCTACTAGGAATACGCAGTATTTT. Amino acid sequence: CASSLRRDSGATRNTQYF.

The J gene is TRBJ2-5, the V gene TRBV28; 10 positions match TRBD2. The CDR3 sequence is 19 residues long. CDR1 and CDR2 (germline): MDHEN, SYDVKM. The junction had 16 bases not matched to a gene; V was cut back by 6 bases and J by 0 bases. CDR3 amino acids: CASSQGLLAGGPDQETQYF. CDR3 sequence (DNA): TGTGCCAGCAGCCAAGGACTATTAGCGGGAGGCCCCGACCAAGAGACCCAGTACTTC.

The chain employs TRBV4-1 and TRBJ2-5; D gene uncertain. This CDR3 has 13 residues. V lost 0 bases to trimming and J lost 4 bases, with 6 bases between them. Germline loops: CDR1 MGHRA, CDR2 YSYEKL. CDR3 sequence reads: CASSQELAETQYF. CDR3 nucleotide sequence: TGCGCCAGCAGCCAAGAACTCGCAGAGACCCAGTACTTC.

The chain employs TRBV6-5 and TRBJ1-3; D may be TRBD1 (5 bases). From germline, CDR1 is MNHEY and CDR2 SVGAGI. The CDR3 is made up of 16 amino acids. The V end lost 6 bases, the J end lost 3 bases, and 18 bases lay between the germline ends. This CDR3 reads CASSYGAFGGGNTIYF. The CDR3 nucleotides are TGTGCCAGCAGCTACGGCGCGTTCGGGGGTGGAAACACCATATATTTT.

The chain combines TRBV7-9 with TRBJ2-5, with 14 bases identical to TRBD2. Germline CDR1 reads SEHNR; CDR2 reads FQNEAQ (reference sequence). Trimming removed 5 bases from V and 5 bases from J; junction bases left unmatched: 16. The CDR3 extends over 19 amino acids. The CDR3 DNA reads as TGTGCCAGCAGCAGGACTAGCGGGGGGCCGGTAGAGGCGGCGGAGACCCAGTACTTC. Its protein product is CASSRTSGGPVEAAETQYF.

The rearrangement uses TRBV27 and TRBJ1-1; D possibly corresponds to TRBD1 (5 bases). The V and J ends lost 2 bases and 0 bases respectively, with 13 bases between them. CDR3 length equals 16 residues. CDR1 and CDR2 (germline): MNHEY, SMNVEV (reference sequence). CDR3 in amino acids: CASSLGAYGLNTEAFF. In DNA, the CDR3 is TGTGCCAGCAGTTTAGGGGCGTACGGTTTGAACACTGAAGCTTTCTTT.

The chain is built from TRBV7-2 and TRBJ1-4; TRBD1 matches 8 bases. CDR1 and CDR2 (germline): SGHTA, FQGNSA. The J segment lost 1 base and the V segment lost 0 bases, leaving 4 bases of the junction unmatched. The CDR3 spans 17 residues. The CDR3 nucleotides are TGTGCCAGCAGCTTAGCAGGCAGGGGGCTAACTAATGAAAAACTGTTTTTT. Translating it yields CASSLAGRGLTNEKLFF.

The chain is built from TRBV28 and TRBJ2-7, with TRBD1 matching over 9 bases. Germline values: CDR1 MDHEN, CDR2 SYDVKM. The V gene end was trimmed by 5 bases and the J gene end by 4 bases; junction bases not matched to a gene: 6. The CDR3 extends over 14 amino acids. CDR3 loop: CASSNTGTGYEQYF. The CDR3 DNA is TGTGCCAGCAGTAACACCGGGACAGGGTACGAGCAGTACTTC.

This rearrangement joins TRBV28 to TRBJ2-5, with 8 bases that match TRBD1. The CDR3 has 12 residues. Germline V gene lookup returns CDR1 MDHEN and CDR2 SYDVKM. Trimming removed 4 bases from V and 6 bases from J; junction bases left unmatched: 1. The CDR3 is CASSSRGQTQYF. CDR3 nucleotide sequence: TGTGCCAGCAGTTCCAGGGGGCAGACCCAGTACTTC.

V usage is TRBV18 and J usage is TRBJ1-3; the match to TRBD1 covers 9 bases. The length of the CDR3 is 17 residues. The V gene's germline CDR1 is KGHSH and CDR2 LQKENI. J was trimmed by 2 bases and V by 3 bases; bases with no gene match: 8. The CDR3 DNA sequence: TGTGCCAGCTCACCGTTCTCGGGACAGGGTGCTGGAAACACCATATATTTT. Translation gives CASSPFSGQGAGNTIYF. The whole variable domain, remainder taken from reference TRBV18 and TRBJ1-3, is NAGVMQNPRHLVRRRGQEARLRCSPMKGHSHVYWYRQLPEEGLKFMVYLQKENIIDESGMPKERFSAEFPKEGPSILRIQQVVRGDSAAYFCASSPFSGQGAGNTIYFGEGSWLTVV.

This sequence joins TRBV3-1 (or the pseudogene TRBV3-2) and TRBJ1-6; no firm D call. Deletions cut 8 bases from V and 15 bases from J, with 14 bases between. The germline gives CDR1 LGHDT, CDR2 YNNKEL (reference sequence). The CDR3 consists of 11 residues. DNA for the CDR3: TGTGCCAGCTCGGGTCTGTCGGTCCTCCACTTT. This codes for CASSGLSVLHF.